Below, one T cell receptor (beta chain) is given with its context. Its antigen remains unidentified. CDR1 is LNHNV, CDR2 YYDKDF, per germline (reference sequence). V lost 1 base and J 5 bases, leaving 5 bases between the germline ends. The CDR3 runs to 12 residues. The data belong to a study of shared clonotypes between healthy human individuals. Study-level background: A couple of women and three men aged 18 to 49 served as donors. Overall study findings and caveats: Memory subsets generally showed lower estimated richness than naive subsets. Enrolling few donors narrowed the genetic and exposure-history diversity that was represented.

Generated by immunoSEQ multiplex PCR, the TCRdb table keeps only in-frame clones and is missing some. The sample includes about 690,000 clones, 80% to 95% of them seen just once. The sample taken for sequencing was memory CD8+ T cells from PBMCs. As for subset: CD45RO+ cells pooled with CCR7-negative TemRA cells. This chain uses TRBV15 with TRBJ2-5; D gene uncertain. The sequence derives from a young man in good health. Some clones in this sample may be carry-over from other donors' samples. Here the CDR3 DNA reads TGTGCCACCAGCAGAGGGGCTGAGACCCAGTACTTC. As protein: CATSRGAETQYF.